This T cell receptor beta chain was sequenced for a study of blood T cell repertoires in COVID-19. Study in general: Specimens from acute and convalescent COVID-19 originated in the United States, Italy and Spain. T cells, B-cell-depleted T cells, or PBMCs provided the cDNA or gDNA that served as material.

Study processing details: Reference gene primers were amplified, and this amplification served to estimate nucleated cell counts. TCRdb keeps only in-frame clones here, not all; method: immunoSEQ multiplex PCR. The DNA was the basis for D and trimming; V, J and clone size are from that table. This sample has 87,000 or so clones; roughly 84% occur once, and the top ten carry 3% to 3.5%. Seattle patients were enrolled during active infection and followed longitudinally. The CDR3 consists of 16 residues. V dropped 0 bases and J dropped 2; count of bases not matched to a gene: 6. CDR1 and CDR2 from the germline V gene are LGHNA and YSLEER.

The sequence derives from a woman older than 75 with COVID-19, enrolled during active disease. This sequence joins TRBV4-3 and TRBJ2-7; 8 bases align to TRBD1. The sequenced sample was peripheral blood. CDR3 sequence reads: CASSQDSGTGPYEQYF. The CDR3 nucleotides read TGCGCCAGCAGCCAAGATTCCGGGACAGGTCCCTACGAGCAGTACTTC.